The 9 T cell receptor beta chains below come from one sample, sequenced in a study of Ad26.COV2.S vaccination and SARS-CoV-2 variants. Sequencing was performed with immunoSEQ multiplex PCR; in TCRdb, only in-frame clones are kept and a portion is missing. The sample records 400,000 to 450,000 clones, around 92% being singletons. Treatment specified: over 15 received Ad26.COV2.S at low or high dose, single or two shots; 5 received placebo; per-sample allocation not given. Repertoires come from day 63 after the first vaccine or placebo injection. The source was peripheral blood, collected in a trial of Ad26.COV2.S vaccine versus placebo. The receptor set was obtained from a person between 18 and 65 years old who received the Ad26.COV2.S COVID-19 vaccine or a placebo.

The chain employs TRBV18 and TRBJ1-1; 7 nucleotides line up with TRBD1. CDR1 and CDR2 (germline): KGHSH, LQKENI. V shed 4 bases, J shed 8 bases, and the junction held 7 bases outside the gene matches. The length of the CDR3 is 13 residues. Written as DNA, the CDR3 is TGTGCCAGCTCACAGGACAGGCCCCCAGAAGCTTTCTTT. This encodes CASSQDRPPEAFF.

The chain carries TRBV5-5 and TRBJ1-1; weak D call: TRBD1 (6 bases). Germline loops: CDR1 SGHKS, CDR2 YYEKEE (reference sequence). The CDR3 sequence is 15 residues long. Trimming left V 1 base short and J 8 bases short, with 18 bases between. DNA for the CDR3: TGTGCCAGCAGCTTGATGGTTTCATTTGGGACAGAAGCTTTCTTT. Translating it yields CASSLMVSFGTEAFF. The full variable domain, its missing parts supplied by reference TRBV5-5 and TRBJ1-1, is DAGVTQSPTHLIKTRGQQVTLRCSPISGHKSVSWYQQVLGQGPQFIFQYYEKEERGRGNFPDRFSARQFPNYSSELNVNALLLGDSALYLCASSLMVSFGTEAFFGQGTRLTVV.

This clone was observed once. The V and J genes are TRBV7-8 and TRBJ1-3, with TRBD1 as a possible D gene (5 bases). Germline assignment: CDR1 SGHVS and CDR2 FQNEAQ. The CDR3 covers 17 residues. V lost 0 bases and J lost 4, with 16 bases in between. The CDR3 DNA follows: TGTGCCAGCAGCTTAGCCCGGTGGGGGGTAAACGGAAACACCATATATTTT. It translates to CASSLARWGVNGNTIYF.

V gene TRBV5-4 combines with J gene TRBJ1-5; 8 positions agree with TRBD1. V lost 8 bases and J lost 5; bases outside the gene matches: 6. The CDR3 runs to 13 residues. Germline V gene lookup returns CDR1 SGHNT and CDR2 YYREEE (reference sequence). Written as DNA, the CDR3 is TGTGCCAGGACAGGGGACGGGGATCAGCCCCAGCATTTT. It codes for CARTGDGDQPQHF. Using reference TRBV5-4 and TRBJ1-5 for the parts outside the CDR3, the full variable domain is ETGVTQSPTHLIKTRGQQVTLRCSSQSGHNTVSWYQQALGQGPQFIFQYYREEENGRGNFPPRFSGLQFPNYSSELNVNALELDDSALYLCARTGDGDQPQHFGDGTRLSIL.

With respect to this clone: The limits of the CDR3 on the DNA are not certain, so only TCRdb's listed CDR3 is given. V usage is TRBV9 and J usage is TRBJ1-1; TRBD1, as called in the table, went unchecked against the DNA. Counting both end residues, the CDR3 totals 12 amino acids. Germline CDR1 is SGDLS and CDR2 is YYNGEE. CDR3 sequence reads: CASSVGEGAGFF.

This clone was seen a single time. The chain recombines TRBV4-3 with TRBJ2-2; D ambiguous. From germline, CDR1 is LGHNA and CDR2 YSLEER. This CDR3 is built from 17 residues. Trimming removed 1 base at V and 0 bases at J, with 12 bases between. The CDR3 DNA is TGCGCCAGCAGCCAAGCCCCCTTACCTCCGAACACCGGGGAGCTGTTTTTT. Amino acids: CASSQAPLPPNTGELFF.

The CDR3 loop is CASSFFVPGLVKTNTGELFF. Written as DNA, the CDR3 is TGCGCCAGCAGCTTTTTTGTCCCGGGACTAGTTAAGACGAACACCGGGGAGCTGTTTTTT. The rearrangement links TRBV5-1 to TRBJ2-2, with 8 positions matching TRBD2. V shed 2 bases and J 0 bases; nucleotides not matched to a gene: 15. Looked up from germline, CDR1 is SGHRS and CDR2 is YFSETQ. This CDR3 contains 20 residues. The full variable domain, with the rest looked up from reference TRBV5-1 and TRBJ2-2, is KAGVTQTPRYLIKTRGQQVTLSCSPISGHRSVSWYQQTPGQGLQFLFEYFSETQRNKGNFPGRFSGRQFSNSRSEMNVSTLELGDSALYLCASSFFVPGLVKTNTGELFFGEGSRLTVL.

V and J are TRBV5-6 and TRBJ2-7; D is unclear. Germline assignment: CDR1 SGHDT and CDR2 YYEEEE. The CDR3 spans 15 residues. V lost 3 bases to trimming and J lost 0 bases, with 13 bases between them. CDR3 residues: CASSYPRASSYEQYF. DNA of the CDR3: TGTGCCAGCAGCTACCCTCGTGCCTCCTCCTACGAGCAGTACTTC.

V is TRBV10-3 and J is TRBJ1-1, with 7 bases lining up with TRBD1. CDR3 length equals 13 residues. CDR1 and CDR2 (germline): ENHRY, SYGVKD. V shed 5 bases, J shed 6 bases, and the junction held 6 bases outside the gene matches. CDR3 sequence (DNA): TGTGCCATCAGTCCGGGGGGACAGCCTGAAGCTTTCTTT. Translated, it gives CAISPGGQPEAFF.